This T cell receptor (beta chain) was sequenced in a study of CD8 T cells in ankylosing spondylitis. Study-wide points: Ankylosing spondylitis blood seemed to carry a telltale TCR beta motif made of several highly homologous variants. According to the report, clones linked to the disease were significantly enriched in matched synovial fluid samples taken from ankylosing spondylitis patients. A subset of motif variants has previously been described in the synovial fluid and blood of reactive arthritis.

Trimming took 6 bases from V and 9 from J; bases not matched to a gene: 11. CDR3 length: 14 amino acids. The germline V gene has CDR1 GTSNPN and CDR2 SVGIG (reference sequence). Of note for this clonotype: The antigen remains unidentified.

Each CDR3 protein gets one entry after TCRdb re-called the 5' RACE reads with MiXCR. The data contain about 390,000 distinct CDR3 sequences, about 22% of them seen just once; the ten biggest clones take up around 17%. This sequence joins TRBV30 and TRBJ2-1; 10 bases are shared with TRBD1. The TCR originated in a male donor with ankylosing spondylitis. Material: blood, either unsorted or a sorted T cell fraction (not recorded which). The CDR3 reads CACYRDRGLGEQFF. The DNA for the CDR3 is TGTGCCTGCTACCGGGACAGGGGCCTAGGTGAGCAGTTCTTC. Based on the CDR3 plus reference TRBV30 and TRBJ2-1, the full variable domain is SQTIHQWPATLVQPVGSPLSLECTVEGTSNPNLYWYRQAAGRGLQLLFYSVGIGQISSEVPQNLSASRPQDRQFILSSKKLLLSDSGFYLCACYRDRGLGEQFFGPGTRLTVL.